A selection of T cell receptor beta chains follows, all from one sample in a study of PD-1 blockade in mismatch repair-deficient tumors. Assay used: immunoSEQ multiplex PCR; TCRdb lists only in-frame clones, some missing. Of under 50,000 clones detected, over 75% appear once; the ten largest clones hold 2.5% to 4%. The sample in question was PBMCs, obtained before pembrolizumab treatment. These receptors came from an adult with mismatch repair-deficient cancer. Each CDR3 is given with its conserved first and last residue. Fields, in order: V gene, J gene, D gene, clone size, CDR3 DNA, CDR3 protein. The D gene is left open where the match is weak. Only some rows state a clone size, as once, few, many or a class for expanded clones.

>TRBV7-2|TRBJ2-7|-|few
TGTGCCAGCAGCTACGATGTTTACGAGCAGTACTTC
CASSYDVYEQYF
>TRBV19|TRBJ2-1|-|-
TGTGCCAGTAGGCATCTAGACAATGAGCAGTTCTTC
CASRHLDNEQFF
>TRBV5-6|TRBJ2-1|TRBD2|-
TGTGCCAGCAGCTTTAGCGGGGGGACGAATGAGCAGTTCTTC
CASSFSGGTNEQFF
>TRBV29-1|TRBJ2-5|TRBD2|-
TGCAGCGTTGCACTAGCGCAAGAGACCCAGTACTTC
CSVALAQETQYF
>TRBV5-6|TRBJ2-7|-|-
TGTGCCAGCAGCTGGCCCTCGGGTGGCGAGCAGTACTTC
CASSWPSGGEQYF
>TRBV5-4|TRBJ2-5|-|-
TGTGCCAGCAGCCTTTCCGGGACGGTAGAGACCCAGTACTTC
CASSLSGTVETQYF
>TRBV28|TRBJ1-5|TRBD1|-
TGTGCCAGCATGGGCGACAGGGCGACTCAGCCCCAGCATTTT
CASMGDRATQPQHF
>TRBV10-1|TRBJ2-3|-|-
TGCGCCAGCCAACGGTGGGTTACAGATACGCAGTATTTT
CASQRWVTDTQYF
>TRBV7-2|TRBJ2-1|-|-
TGTGCCAGCAGCTCCCAGGGCGGGGGCCCTCCCTACAATGAGCAGTTCTTC
CASSSQGGGPPYNEQFF
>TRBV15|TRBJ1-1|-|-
TGTGCCACCAGCAGACAGCGGAACACTGAAGCTTTCTTT
CATSRQRNTEAFF
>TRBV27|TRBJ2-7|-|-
TGTGCCAGCAGTTTATCGATGCCTTACGAGCAGTACTTC
CASSLSMPYEQYF
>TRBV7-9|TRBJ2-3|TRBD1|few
TGTGCCAGCAGCTTACCTGTGAGGACAGGGGGCGCAAATACGCAGTATTTT
CASSLPVRTGGANTQYF
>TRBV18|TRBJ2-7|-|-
TGTGCCAGTCAGGGGCAGTACGAGCAGTACTTC
CASQGQYEQYF
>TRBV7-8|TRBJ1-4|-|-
TGTGCCAGCAGTAAAAGCGCGAGGGGGGAAAAACTGTTTTTT
CASSKSARGEKLFF
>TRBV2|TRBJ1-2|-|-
TGTGCCAGCAAGCAGGGCAGGAACTATGGCTACACCTTC
CASKQGRNYGYTF
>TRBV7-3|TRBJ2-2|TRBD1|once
TGTGCCAGCAGGACTCCCGGGACAGGGACTACCGGGGAGCTGTTTTTT
CASRTPGTGTTGELFF
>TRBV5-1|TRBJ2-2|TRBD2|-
TGCGCCAGCAGCTCCCGACTAGCGGGAGTGAACACCGGGGAGCTGTTTTTT
CASSSRLAGVNTGELFF
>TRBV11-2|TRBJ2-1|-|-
TGTGCCAGCAGCTTAGCGGGAGTTTACAATGAGCAGTTCTTC
CASSLAGVYNEQFF
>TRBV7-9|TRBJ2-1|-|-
TGTGCCAGCAAGGGAAGCGACTATGAGCAGTTCTTC
CASKGSDYEQFF
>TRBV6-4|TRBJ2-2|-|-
TGTGCCAGCAGTGAATTGGCGAACACCGGGGAGCTGTTTTTT
CASSELANTGELFF
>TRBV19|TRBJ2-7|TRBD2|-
TGTGCCAGTAGTTGGACTAGCGGGACCTACGAGCAGTACTTC
CASSWTSGTYEQYF
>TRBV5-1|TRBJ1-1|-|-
TGCGCCAGCAGCGAGGTGGCATGGACTGAAGCTTTCTTT
CASSEVAWTEAFF
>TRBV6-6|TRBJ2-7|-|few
TGTGCCAGCGGTGGCGGCTCCTACGAGCAGTACTTC
CASGGGSYEQYF
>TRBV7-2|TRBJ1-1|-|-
TGTGCCAGCAGCCTACAGGGACTGAACACTGAAGCTTTCTTT
CASSLQGLNTEAFF
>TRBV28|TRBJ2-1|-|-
TGTGCCAGCAAGAGCGGAACCTACAATGAGCAGTTCTTC
CASKSGTYNEQFF
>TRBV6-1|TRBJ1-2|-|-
TGTGCCAGCAGTGAAGCCGGCCTTCGAGGGGGCTACACCTTC
CASSEAGLRGGYTF
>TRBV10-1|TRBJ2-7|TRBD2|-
TGCGCCAGCAGTCCGGGGACTAGCGGGAGTCTCAACGAGCAGTACTTC
CASSPGTSGSLNEQYF
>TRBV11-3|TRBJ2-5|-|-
TGTGCCAGCAGCTCTCAGGGGCAAGAGACCCAGTACTTC
CASSSQGQETQYF
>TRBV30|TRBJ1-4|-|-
TGTGCCTGGAGTAGGCAGGGTGAAAAACTGTTTTTT
CAWSRQGEKLFF
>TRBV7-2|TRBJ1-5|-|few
TGTGCCAGCACCCGTAGGGGAAGCAATCAGCCCCAGCATTTT
CASTRRGSNQPQHF
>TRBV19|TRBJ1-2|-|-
TGTGCCAGTAGTATAGACACCTATGGCTACACCTTC
CASSIDTYGYTF
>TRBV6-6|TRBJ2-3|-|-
TGTGCCAGCACTCTAGACTTGGCAGATACGCAGTATTTT
CASTLDLADTQYF
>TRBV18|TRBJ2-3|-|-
TGTGCCAGCTCACCACCGATCGCGGCCCGCACAGATACGCAGTATTTT
CASSPPIAARTDTQYF
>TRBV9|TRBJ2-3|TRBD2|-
TGTGCCAGCAGCGTAGAGGGGCGGGAGAGGGGAGATACGCAGTATTTT
CASSVEGRERGDTQYF
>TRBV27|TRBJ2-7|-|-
TGTGCCAGCAGGAACGACTACGAGCAGTACTTC
CASRNDYEQYF
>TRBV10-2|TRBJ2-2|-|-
TGCGCCAGCAAAGCGTTCGCGAACACCGGGGAGCTGTTTTTT
CASKAFANTGELFF
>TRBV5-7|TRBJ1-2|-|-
TGTGCCAGCAGCAGTGTAGGAAACTATGGCTACACCTTC
CASSSVGNYGYTF
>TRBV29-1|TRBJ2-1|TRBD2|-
TGCAGCCTCAAAGGGGCGGGAGGGCCAAACAATGAGCAGTTCTTC
CSLKGAGGPNNEQFF
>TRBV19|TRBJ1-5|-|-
TGTGCCAGTAACCGGGGGAGAGGTCAGCCCCAGCATTTT
CASNRGRGQPQHF
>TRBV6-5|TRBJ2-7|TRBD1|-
TGTGCCAGCAGTTATAAGGGGACAGGAGATTACGAGCAGTACTTC
CASSYKGTGDYEQYF
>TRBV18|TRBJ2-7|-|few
TGTGCCAGCTCACCACCAACCCTGAGGGACGAGCAGTACTTC
CASSPPTLRDEQYF
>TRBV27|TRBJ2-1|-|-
TGTGCCAGCAGTTTGGTCGGAAATGAGCAGTTCTTC
CASSLVGNEQFF
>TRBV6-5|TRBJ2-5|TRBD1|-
TGTGCCAGCAGTTATTCCCCAGGGGGCCAGCAGGAGACCCAGTACTTC
CASSYSPGGQQETQYF
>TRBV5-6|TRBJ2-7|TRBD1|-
TGTGCCAGCAGCTTGTTTCGGGACAGGTTCCACGAGCAGTACTTC
CASSLFRDRFHEQYF
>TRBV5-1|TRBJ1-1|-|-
TGCGCCAGCAGCCGCGGTCGGAACACTGAAGCTTTCTTT
CASSRGRNTEAFF
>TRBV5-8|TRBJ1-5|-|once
TGTGCCAGCAGCTTCGGCAGGGTTATTGAGCCCCAGCATTTT
CASSFGRVIEPQHF
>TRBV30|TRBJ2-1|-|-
TGTGCCTGGAGGGGAGGGGGCACATACAATGAGCAGTTCTTC
CAWRGGGTYNEQFF
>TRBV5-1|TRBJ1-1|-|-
TGCGCCAGCAGCTTGGGACAGGCGAACACTGAAGCTTTCTTT
CASSLGQANTEAFF